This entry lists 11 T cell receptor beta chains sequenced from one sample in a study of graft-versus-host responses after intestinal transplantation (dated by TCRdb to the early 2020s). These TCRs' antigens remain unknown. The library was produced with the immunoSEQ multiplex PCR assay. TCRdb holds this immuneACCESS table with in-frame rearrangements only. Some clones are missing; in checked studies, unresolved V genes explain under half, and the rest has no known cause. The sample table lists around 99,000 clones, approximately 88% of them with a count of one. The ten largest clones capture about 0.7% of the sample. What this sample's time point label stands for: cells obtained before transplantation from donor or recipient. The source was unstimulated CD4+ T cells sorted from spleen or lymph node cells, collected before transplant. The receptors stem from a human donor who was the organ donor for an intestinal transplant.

The CDR3 protein is CASSSLGEQYF. For the CDR3, the DNA is TGTGCCAGCAGTTCCCTAGGGGAGCAGTACTTC. The chain employs TRBV6-6 and TRBJ2-7; D unresolved. V was clipped by 4 bases and J by 7 bases, with 8 bases between them. The CDR3 covers 11 residues. Germline CDR1 is MNHNY and CDR2 is SVGAGI (reference sequence).

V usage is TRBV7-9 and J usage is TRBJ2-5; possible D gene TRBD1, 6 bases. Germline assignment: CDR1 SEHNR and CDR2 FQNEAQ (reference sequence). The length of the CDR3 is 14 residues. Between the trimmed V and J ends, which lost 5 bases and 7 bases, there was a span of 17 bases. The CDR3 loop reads CASSPGTYPGTQYF. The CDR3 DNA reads TGTGCCAGCAGCCCGGGGACATACCCAGGGACCCAGTACTTC.

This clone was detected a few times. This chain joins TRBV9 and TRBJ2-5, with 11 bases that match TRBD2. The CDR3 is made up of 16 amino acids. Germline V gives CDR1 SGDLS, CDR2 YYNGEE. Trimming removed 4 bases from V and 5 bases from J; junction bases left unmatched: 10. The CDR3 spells CASSFGSGGASETQYF. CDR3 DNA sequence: TGTGCCAGCAGCTTCGGTAGCGGGGGGGCCTCGGAGACCCAGTACTTC. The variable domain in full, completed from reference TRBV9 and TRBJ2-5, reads DSGVTQTPKHLITATGQRVTLRCSPRSGDLSVYWYQQSLDQGLQFLIQYYNGEERAKGNILERFSAQQFPDLHSELNLSSLELGDSALYFCASSFGSGGASETQYFGPGTRLLVL.

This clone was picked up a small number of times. CDR3 loop: CAWSVRGRGSNQPQHF. The CDR3 DNA sequence: TGTGCCTGGAGTGTACGAGGCAGGGGAAGCAATCAGCCCCAGCATTTT. This chain uses TRBV30 with TRBJ1-5, with a tentative D call TRBD1 (6 bases). Trimming took 0 bases from V and 1 from J, leaving 13 bases between them. Germline-derived CDR1 and CDR2 are GTSNPN and SVGIG (reference sequence). The CDR3 spans 16 residues.

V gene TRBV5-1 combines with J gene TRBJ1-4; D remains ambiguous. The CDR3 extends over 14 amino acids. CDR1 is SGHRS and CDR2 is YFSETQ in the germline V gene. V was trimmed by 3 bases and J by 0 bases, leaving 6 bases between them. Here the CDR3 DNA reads TGCGCCAGCAGCTCCGGGGCAACTAATGAAAAACTGTTTTTT. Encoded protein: CASSSGATNEKLFF. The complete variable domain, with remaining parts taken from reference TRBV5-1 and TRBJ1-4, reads KAGVTQTPRYLIKTRGQQVTLSCSPISGHRSVSWYQQTPGQGLQFLFEYFSETQRNKGNFPGRFSGRQFSNSRSEMNVSTLELGDSALYLCASSSGATNEKLFFGSGTQLSVL.

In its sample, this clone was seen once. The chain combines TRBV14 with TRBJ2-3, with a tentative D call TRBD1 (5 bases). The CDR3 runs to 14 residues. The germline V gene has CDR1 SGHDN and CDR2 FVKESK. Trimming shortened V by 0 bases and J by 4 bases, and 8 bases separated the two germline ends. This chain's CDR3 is CASSQDLGPDTQYF. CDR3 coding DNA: TGTGCCAGCAGCCAAGATCTGGGGCCAGATACGCAGTATTTT.

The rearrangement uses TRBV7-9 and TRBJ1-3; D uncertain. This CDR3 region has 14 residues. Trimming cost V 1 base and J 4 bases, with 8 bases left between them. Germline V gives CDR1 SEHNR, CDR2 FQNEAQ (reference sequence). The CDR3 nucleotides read TGTGCCAGCAGCTTAGGTGGGTCCGGAAACACCATATATTTT. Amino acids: CASSLGGSGNTIYF.

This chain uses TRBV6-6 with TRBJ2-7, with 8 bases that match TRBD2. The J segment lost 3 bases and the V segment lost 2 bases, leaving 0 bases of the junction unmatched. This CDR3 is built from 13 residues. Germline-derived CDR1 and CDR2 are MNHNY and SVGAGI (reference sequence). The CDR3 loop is CASSYAGGYEQYF. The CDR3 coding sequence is TGTGCCAGCAGTTACGCGGGGGGCTACGAGCAGTACTTC.

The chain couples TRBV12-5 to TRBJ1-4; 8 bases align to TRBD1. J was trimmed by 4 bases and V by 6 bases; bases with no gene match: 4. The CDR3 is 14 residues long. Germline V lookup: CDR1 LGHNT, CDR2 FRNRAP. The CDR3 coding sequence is TGTGCTAGTGGACACGGACAGGGTAATGAAAAACTGTTTTTT. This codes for CASGHGQGNEKLFF.

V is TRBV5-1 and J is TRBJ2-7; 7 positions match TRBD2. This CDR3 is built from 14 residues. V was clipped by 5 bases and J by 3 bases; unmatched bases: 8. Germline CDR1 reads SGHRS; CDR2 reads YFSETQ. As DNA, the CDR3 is TGCGCCAGCAGTACGGGCGGGGGTCTCTACGAGCAGTACTTC. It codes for CASSTGGGLYEQYF.

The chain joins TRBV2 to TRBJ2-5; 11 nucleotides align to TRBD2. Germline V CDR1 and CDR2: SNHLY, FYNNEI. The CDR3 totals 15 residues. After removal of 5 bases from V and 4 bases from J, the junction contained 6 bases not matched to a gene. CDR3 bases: TGTGCCAGCAGTTTGCTAGCGGGAGGAGGAGAGACCCAGTACTTC. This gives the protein CASSLLAGGGETQYF.